This record concerns one T cell receptor beta chain sequence. As yet, its antigen is unknown. These data are taken from a study of T-cell reconstitution after alpha-beta-depleted transplantation in children. Study-wide results and limits: From surviving recipient T cells and thymic progenitors came the high day-60 TCRbeta diversity observed in some patients. T-cell numbers and diversity, one year after transplant, stemmed largely from T cells that were newly produced. Reported findings indicate that, about two months after transplant, alpha-beta T cells came from several hundred expanded clones, which were derived from non-depleted graft cells.

Trimming left V 1 base short and J 6 bases short, with 16 bases between. CDR3 size: 14 residues. Per germline, CDR1 DFQATT and CDR2 SNEGSKA (reference sequence). TCRbeta library construction was performed incorporating unique molecular identifiers. MiXCR, applied by TCRdb to the PCR reads, yields one record per CDR3 protein. The sample has just over 950,000 distinct CDR3 sequences; roughly 31% are singletons. The TCR originated in a boy under three years old who had a stem cell transplant for SCID, so the T cells may come from the graft donor. Sequencing was performed on PBMCs, mostly from graft donor cells, taken 360 days after TCRalphabeta/CD19-depleted stem cell transplant. The genes are TRBV20-1 and TRBJ2-7; perhaps TRBD1 as D (5 bases). The CDR3 loop reads CSARVRQTLGEQYF. CDR3 in DNA: TGCAGTGCTAGAGTAAGACAGACCCTTGGCGAGCAGTACTTC.